This TCR beta chain derives from a study of blood T cells in healthy people across ages. The CDR3 has 14 amino acids. V was clipped by 4 bases and J by 0 bases; unmatched bases: 6. Germline CDR1 is SQVTM and CDR2 is ANQGSEA. Total RNA, at least 6 micrograms per sample, came from PBMCs. It was with a sample-barcoded 5' primer and a J-beta primer mix that a second PCR of about 7 to 12 cycles was run. TCRdb independently ran MiXCR on the 5' RACE reads; one entry per CDR3 protein. The sample yields about 1.8 million distinct CDR3 sequences, 49% seen once. This clonotype turned up a few times. The TCR sequence derives from a woman aged 40 to 49 in good health. The chain combines TRBV29-1 with TRBJ2-7; TRBD1 matches at 7 bases. Input material: blood. CDR3 amino acids: CSVVQGLSSYEQYF. DNA of the CDR3: TGCAGCGTTGTACAGGGGCTTAGCTCCTACGAGCAGTACTTC.